These 8 T cell receptor beta chains originate from one sample sequenced in a study of blood T cell repertoires in COVID-19. Using immunoSEQ multiplex PCR, the repertoire was profiled, and TCRdb retains in-frame clones only, with some absent. This sample carries roughly 43,000 clones, 75% to 90% of them seen once, and the ten largest clones take about 16%. Sequenced input: peripheral blood. The source of these receptors is a human donor in a cohort sampled during active COVID-19.

The chain joins TRBV28 to TRBJ1-1, with 10 bases lining up with TRBD1. Germline V CDR1 and CDR2: MDHEN, SYDVKM. The junction had 3 bases not matched to a gene; V was cut back by 5 bases and J by 0 bases. The CDR3 covers 15 residues. The CDR3 loop reads CASSGTGDMNTEAFF. CDR3 in DNA: TGTGCCAGCAGTGGGACAGGGGACATGAACACTGAAGCTTTCTTT.

The chain recombines TRBV5-3 with TRBJ1-2; possibly TRBD1 for D (6 bases). TRBV5-3 is sorted into the ORF group, with uncertain function. The CDR3 is 16 residues long. Trimming took off 1 base at V and 4 bases at J, with 17 bases between the two ends. The CDR3 loop reads CARSLSVVRGLYGYTF. As DNA, the CDR3 is TGTGCCAGAAGCTTGAGCGTCGTCAGGGGCCTCTATGGCTACACCTTC.

The gene calls are TRBV7-3 and TRBJ2-1, with D possibly TRBD2 on 6 matching bases. V lost 6 bases to trimming and J lost 0 bases, with 15 bases between them. The CDR3 runs to 16 residues. Germline CDR1 SGHTA, CDR2 FQGTGA. The CDR3 sequence: CASSSSAGGSYNEQFF. CDR3 in DNA: TGTGCCAGCAGTTCTTCTGCCGGGGGCTCCTACAATGAGCAGTTCTTC.

The V call is TRBV5-4, the J call TRBJ1-5, with D perhaps matching TRBD1 (5 bases). Per the germline V gene, CDR1 is SGHNT and CDR2 is YYREEE (reference sequence). This CDR3 has 13 residues. The ends were cut back, 4 bases at V and 7 bases at J, with 12 bases in the middle. CDR3 protein: CASSGAGKQPQHF. In nucleotides, the CDR3 is TGTGCCAGCAGCGGGGCGGGGAAACAGCCCCAGCATTTT.

On this clone: Other nucleotide sequences in the sample specify the same CDR3. CDR3 protein: CASSLGRGYEQYF. As DNA, the CDR3 is TGTGCCAGCAGTTTGGGCAGGGGCTACGAGCAGTACTTC. The V gene is TRBV27, the J gene TRBJ2-7; D possibly corresponds to TRBD1 (6 bases). Germline CDR1 is MNHEY and CDR2 is SMNVEV (reference sequence). The CDR3 sequence is 13 residues long. Deletions cut 3 bases from V and 3 bases from J, with 9 bases between.

In regard to this clone: Distinct nucleotide sequences in the sample also encode this CDR3. In DNA form, the CDR3 reads TGTGCCAGCAGTTTACAGGGAGGCCAGCCCCAGCATTTT. Its protein product is CASSLQGGQPQHF. The J gene is TRBJ1-5, the V gene TRBV27; tentative D call: TRBD1 (5 bases). Germline lookup yields CDR1 MNHEY and CDR2 SMNVEV (reference sequence). Trimming removed 2 bases from V and 7 bases from J, with 9 bases in between. CDR3 length: 13 amino acids.

This clone was recorded once. Here the CDR3 reads CASSQALSSYNSPLHF. As DNA, the CDR3 is TGCGCCAGCAGCCAAGCGTTGAGCTCCTATAATTCACCCCTCCACTTT. The genes are TRBV4-1 and TRBJ1-6; no definite D call. Per germline, CDR1 MGHRA and CDR2 YSYEKL. The length of the CDR3 is 16 residues. The ends were cut back, 1 base at V and 0 bases at J, with 7 bases in the middle.

DNA of the CDR3: TGTGCCAGCAGCTCCCCGGGACTAGCGGGGGTAGTCTCCTACAATGAGCAGTTCTTC. Protein: CASSSPGLAGVVSYNEQFF. The rearrangement links TRBV13 to TRBJ2-1, with 14 bases lining up with TRBD2. This CDR3 comprises 19 residues. The germline CDR1 and CDR2 sequences are PRHDT and FYEKMQ (reference sequence). V lost 4 bases, J lost 0 bases, and 8 bases stayed unmatched.